This T cell receptor beta chain came from a study of T cells in Graves' hyperthyroidism and ophthalmopathy. On the study more broadly: Any treatment followed the collection of peripheral blood at initial diagnosis.

Based on clinical symptoms, serum thyroxine and TRAb, thyroid ultrasound and orbital computed tomography, diagnoses were reached. Researchers took RNA transcripts and amplified the TCR beta CDR3 regions from them. First-round RT-PCR of the TCR CDR3 relied on the HTBI primer set. MiXCR was run by TCRdb on the multiplex PCR reads, yielding one entry per CDR3 protein. The table lists about 640,000 distinct CDR3 sequences, around 20% of them singletons. This clonotype originated in a man aged 25-40 years with Graves' ophthalmopathy. Sequenced sample: blood.

CDR3 in amino acids: CSASPGGIRELFF. In nucleotides, the CDR3 is TGCAGTGCTAGTCCTGGGGGGATCAGGGAGCTGTTTTTT. The rearrangement uses TRBV20-1 and TRBJ2-2, with a weak D call TRBD2 (6 bases). Germline CDR1 DFQATT, CDR2 SNEGSKA (reference sequence). This CDR3 spans 13 amino acids. V lost 3 bases, J lost 9 bases, and 14 bases lay in between.